These T cell receptor beta chains were read from a single sample in a study of T cell repertoires in cytomegalovirus infection. These receptors are not linked to any known antigen. MiXCR was run by TCRdb on the reads, yielding one entry per CDR3 protein. The sample yields some 800,000 distinct CDR3 sequences, almost 30% seen once. Specimen: cultured CD8+ T cells from PBMCs, collected from culture after CMV antigen stimulation. Receptors were obtained from a human donor in good health (CMV status not recorded). Some clones in this sample may be carry-over from other donors' samples. CDR3s include the opening cysteine and the closing phenylalanine or tryptophan. D genes are given only for firm matches. Rows may omit the clone size; those that give it use once, few, many or a size class.

j_call clone_size v_call d_call cdr3_nt cdr3_aa
TRBJ2-1 . TRBV11-2 . TGTGCCAGCAGCTTAGGGGCCGGGGTGTCCTACAATGAGCAGTTCTTC CASSLGAGVSYNEQFF
TRBJ2-7 . TRBV6-6 . TGTGCCAGCAGTTACTCGATCGTCGGATTCTACGAGCAGTACTTC CASSYSIVGFYEQYF
TRBJ1-1 . TRBV4-1 . TGCGCCAGCAGCCAATTAGCAATGAACACTGAAGCTTTCTTT CASSQLAMNTEAFF
TRBJ2-7 . TRBV12-3/TRBV12-4 TRBD1 TGTGCCAGCAGTTTTGGGACAGAATATAGCGAGCAGTACTTC CASSFGTEYSEQYF
TRBJ1-1 . TRBV19 . TGTGCCAGTAGTAGGGGCAGGGAGGCGGACACTGAAGCTTTCTTT CASSRGREADTEAFF
TRBJ1-1 few TRBV7-6 . TGTGCCAGCAGCCAAAGCCCGGGACTAGCTTTCTTT CASSQSPGLAFF
TRBJ1-2 . TRBV20-1 . TGCAGTGCTAGAGTCGGGGGGCACTATGGCTACACCTTC CSARVGGHYGYTF
TRBJ1-2 few TRBV10-3 . TGTGCCATCAGTGAATGGCAGGGGCATAACTATGGCTACACCTTC CAISEWQGHNYGYTF
TRBJ1-3 . TRBV7-3 . TGTGCCAGCAGTGCGGGGCTGGGGGGCGGAAACACCATATATTTT CASSAGLGGGNTIYF
TRBJ2-3 . TRBV2 . TGTGCCAGCAGTCGAACGGGGGGCGAAGGAGATACGCAGTATTTT CASSRTGGEGDTQYF
TRBJ1-2 few TRBV5-1 TRBD1 TGCGCCAGCAGCCCCCACCCCACAGGGGACAATGGCTACACCTTC CASSPHPTGDNGYTF
TRBJ2-3 . TRBV6-6 TRBD2 TGTGCCAGCAGTTCGCCCTTGGCGGGGGGGTATAAAGATACGCAGTATTTT CASSSPLAGGYKDTQYF
TRBJ2-1 . TRBV28 . TGTGCCAGCAGTTTAAGTCTGACGGACAGCTCCTACAATGAGCAGTTCTTC CASSLSLTDSSYNEQFF
TRBJ2-7 . TRBV14 . TGTGCCAGCAGCCAAGAAAAGGACAGAGTCTACAAGCAGTACTTC CASSQEKDRVYKQYF
TRBJ2-3 many TRBV6-1 TRBD2 TGTGCCAGCAGTGAACTAGCGGGGCCGGGCACAGATACGCAGTATTTT CASSELAGPGTDTQYF
TRBJ2-1 . TRBV7-6 TRBD2 TGTGCCAGCAGCCAGACCTATAGCGGGGGGGTGAATGAGCAGTTCTTC CASSQTYSGGVNEQFF
TRBJ2-1 once TRBV27 . TGTGCCAGCGGGTCGGACAGTTACAATGAGCAGTTCTTC CASGSDSYNEQFF
TRBJ2-5 few TRBV13 . TGTGCCAGTGGGTCAGTGCTAGAGACCCAGTACTTC CASGSVLETQYF
TRBJ1-6 . TRBV4-1 . TGCGCCAGCAGCCAAGATCGGGGAGTTGTTTCACCCCTCCACTTT CASSQDRGVVSPLHF
TRBJ2-3 . TRBV4-1 TRBD2 TGCGCCAGCAACCGACTAGCGGGGGATTTCACAGATACGCAGTATTTT CASNRLAGDFTDTQYF
TRBJ2-1 . TRBV2 . TGTGCCTTCAGGGGGCGGGGGCCCATGGGCTCCTACAATGAGCAGTTCTTC CAFRGRGPMGSYNEQFF
TRBJ2-3 . TRBV6-2/TRBV6-3 . TGTGCCAGCACCCCCACCCTCATCCGGGGCAAACCACTCACAGATACGCAGTATTTT CASTPTLIRGKPLTDTQYF
TRBJ2-1 few TRBV12-3/TRBV12-4 . TGTGCCAGCAGCACAAGTAAGAATGAGCAGTTCTTC CASSTSKNEQFF
TRBJ2-7 few TRBV27 TRBD1 TGTGCCAGCAGTTTAATCAGGGGACAGGGGGCCTACGAGCAGTACTTC CASSLIRGQGAYEQYF
TRBJ1-5 few TRBV19 TRBD1 TGTGCCAGTACCCTACAGGGGGCGAACAATCAGCCCCAGCATTTT CASTLQGANNQPQHF
TRBJ2-1 . TRBV6-1 TRBD1 TGTGCCAGCAGTCCGGACAGGTCCGAGCAGTTCTTC CASSPDRSEQFF
TRBJ1-2 few TRBV6-5 TRBD1 TGTGCCAGCAGTGGAACCGGGACAGGGGCGCGTGGCTACACCTTC CASSGTGTGARGYTF
TRBJ2-5 many TRBV7-6 . TGTGCCAGCAGCCAAGAAGAGACCCAGTACTTC CASSQEETQYF
TRBJ1-4 . TRBV12-3/TRBV12-4 . TGTGCCAGCAGTTTTGCCAGGATATGGGAAAAACTGTTTTTT CASSFARIWEKLFF
TRBJ2-2 . TRBV27 TRBD1 TGTGCCAGCAGTTCCTCCGGGACAGGGGTCATGCCCGGGGAGCTGTATTTT CASSSSGTGVMPGELYF
TRBJ1-5 . TRBV12-3/TRBV12-4 TRBD1 TGTGCCAGCAGTTTCGGGACAGAACCAGATTCCCAGCATTTT CASSFGTEPDSQHF
TRBJ1-5 . TRBV15 . TGTGCCACCAGCCCCCGACCGCGAATTAGCAATCAGCCCCAGCATTTT CATSPRPRISNQPQHF
TRBJ2-5 . TRBV12-3/TRBV12-4 TRBD1 TGTGCCAGCAGTTCCCGAGACAGGGTACGAGAGACCCAGTACTTC CASSSRDRVRETQYF
TRBJ1-3 many TRBV12-3/TRBV12-4 . TGTGCCAGCAGTTTAGCAGGGGTCGGAAACACCATATATTTT CASSLAGVGNTIYF